This TCR beta chain was sequenced in a study of cytomegalovirus exposure and HLA in healthy donors. Trimming removed 4 bases from V and 2 bases from J, with 10 bases in between. The CDR3 consists of 14 residues. Germline assignment: CDR1 MNHEY and CDR2 SMNVEV (reference sequence). The protocol was immunoSEQ multiplex PCR, while the TCRdb copy is restricted to in-frame clones and leaves out a portion. The sample lists over 70,000 clones; roughly 90% were seen once. The V gene is TRBV27, the J gene TRBJ2-3; TRBD2 might be the D (6 bases). Sequencing input: PBMCs. This receptor was taken from a woman aged 18-35 years in good health and CMV-seropositive. CDR3: CASSWAGYTDTQYF. DNA for the CDR3: TGTGCCAGCAGTTGGGCGGGGTACACAGATACGCAGTATTTT.